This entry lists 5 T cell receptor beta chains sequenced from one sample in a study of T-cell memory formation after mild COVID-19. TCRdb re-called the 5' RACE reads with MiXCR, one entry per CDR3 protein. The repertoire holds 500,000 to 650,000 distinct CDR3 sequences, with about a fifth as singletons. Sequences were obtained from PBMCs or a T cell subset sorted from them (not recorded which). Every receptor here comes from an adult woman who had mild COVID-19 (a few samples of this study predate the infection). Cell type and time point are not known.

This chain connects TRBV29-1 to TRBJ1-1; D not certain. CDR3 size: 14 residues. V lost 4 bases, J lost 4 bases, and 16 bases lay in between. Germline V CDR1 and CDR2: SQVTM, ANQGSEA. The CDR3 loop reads CSVGHPGITTEAFF. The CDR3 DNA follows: TGCAGCGTTGGACATCCGGGGATAACCACTGAAGCTTTCTTT.

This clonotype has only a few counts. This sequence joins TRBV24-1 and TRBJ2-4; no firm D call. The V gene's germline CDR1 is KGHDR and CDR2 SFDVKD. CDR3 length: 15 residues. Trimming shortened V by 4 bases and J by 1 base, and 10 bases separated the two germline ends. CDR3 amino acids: CATSESGSAKNIQYF. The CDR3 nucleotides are TGTGCCACCAGTGAATCCGGGTCGGCCAAAAACATTCAGTACTTC.

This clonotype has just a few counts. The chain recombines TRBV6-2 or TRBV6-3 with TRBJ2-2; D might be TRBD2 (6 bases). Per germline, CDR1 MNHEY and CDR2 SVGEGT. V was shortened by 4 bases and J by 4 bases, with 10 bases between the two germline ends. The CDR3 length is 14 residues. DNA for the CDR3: TGTGCCAGCAGTTTTGACGGGGGCACCGGGGAGCTGTTTTTT. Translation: CASSFDGGTGELFF.

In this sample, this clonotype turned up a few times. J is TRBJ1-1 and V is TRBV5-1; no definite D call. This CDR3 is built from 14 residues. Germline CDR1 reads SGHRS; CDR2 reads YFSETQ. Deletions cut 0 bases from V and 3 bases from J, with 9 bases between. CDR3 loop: CASSLGEPHTEAFF. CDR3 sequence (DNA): TGCGCCAGCAGCTTGGGTGAGCCCCACACTGAAGCTTTCTTT.

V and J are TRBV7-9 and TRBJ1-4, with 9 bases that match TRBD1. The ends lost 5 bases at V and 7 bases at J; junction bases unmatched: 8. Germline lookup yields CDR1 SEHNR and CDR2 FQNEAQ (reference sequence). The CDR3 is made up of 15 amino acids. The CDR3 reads CASSLGTGFREKLFF. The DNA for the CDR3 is TGTGCCAGCAGCCTCGGGACAGGGTTTCGTGAAAAACTGTTTTTT.